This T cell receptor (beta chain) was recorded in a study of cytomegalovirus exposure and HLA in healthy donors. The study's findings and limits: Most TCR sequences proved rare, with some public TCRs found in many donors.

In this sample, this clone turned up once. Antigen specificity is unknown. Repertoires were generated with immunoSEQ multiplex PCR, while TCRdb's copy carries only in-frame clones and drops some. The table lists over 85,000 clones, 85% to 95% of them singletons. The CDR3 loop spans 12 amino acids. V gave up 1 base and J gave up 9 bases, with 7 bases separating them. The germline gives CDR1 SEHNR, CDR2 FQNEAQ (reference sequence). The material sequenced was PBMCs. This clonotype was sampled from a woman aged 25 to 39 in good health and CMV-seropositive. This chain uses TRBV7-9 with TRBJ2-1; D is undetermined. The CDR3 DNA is TGTGCCAGCAGCTTAGGGAGTTTTGAGCAGTTCTTC. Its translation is CASSLGSFEQFF.